Below are 15 T cell receptor beta chains sequenced from a single sample in a study of beta chain features in type 1 diabetes. The study reverse transcribed the entire isolated RNA, so it sequenced expressed TCRB transcripts. Clones were sequenced by immunoSEQ multiplex PCR, and TCRdb holds only the in-frame ones, with some missing. The sample gives under 450,000 clones, about 15% of which show up once; roughly 0.038% is in the top ten. Sequencing used naive CD4+ T cells from blood. These receptors all come from a man aged 25-45 years in good health.

This clone appeared a few times. The J gene is TRBJ2-7, the V gene TRBV15, with TRBD2 as a possible D gene (5 bases). Trimming removed 1 base from V and 4 bases from J, with 11 bases in between. The CDR3 totals 14 residues. Looked up from germline, CDR1 is LNHNV and CDR2 is YYDKDF (reference sequence). The CDR3: CATSRGAEVYEQYF. CDR3 DNA: TGTGCCACCAGCAGAGGAGCGGAGGTATACGAGCAGTACTTC.

This chain links TRBV5-6 with TRBJ2-7; no definite D call. The CDR3 spans 13 residues. Germline lookup yields CDR1 SGHDT and CDR2 YYEEEE. Deletions cut 6 bases from V and 0 bases from J, with 10 bases between. The CDR3 sequence is CASTPGYSYEQYV. CDR3 in DNA: TGTGCCAGCACCCCCGGGTACTCCTACGAGCAGTACGTC.

This clone was seen only once. This chain connects TRBV15 to TRBJ2-5; tentatively, D is TRBD1 (5 bases). This CDR3 has 19 amino acids. V lost 2 bases and J lost 5, with 27 bases in between. Germline-derived CDR1 and CDR2 are LNHNV and YYDKDF (reference sequence). The CDR3 coding sequence is TGTGCCACCAGCAGAACAGTAACAAACCAGGGATTAGTTTTTGAGACCCAGTACTTC. Its protein product is CATSRTVTNQGLVFETQYF.

The J gene is TRBJ2-7, the V gene TRBV30; no reliable D call. Per the germline V gene, CDR1 is GTSNPN and CDR2 is SVGIG (reference sequence). Trimming shortened V by 3 bases and J by 7 bases, and 13 bases separated the two germline ends. This CDR3 has 12 residues. This CDR3 is CAWSRGAWEQYV. CDR3 coding DNA: TGTGCCTGGAGCCGAGGTGCGTGGGAGCAGTACGTC.

This clone was counted between two and nine times. This rearrangement joins TRBV2 to TRBJ2-3, with D hard to call. The V end was cut by 4 bases, the J end by 2 bases, with 16 bases between. There are 16 residues in the CDR3. CDR1 is SNHLY, CDR2 FYNNEI, per germline. CDR3 loop: CASSALSGVTTDTQYF. CDR3 DNA: TGTGCCAGCAGTGCCCTCAGTGGAGTGACCACAGATACGCAGTATTTT.

This clone was counted a few times. V and J are TRBV7-8 and TRBJ2-1; TRBD2 agrees at 8 bases. Germline CDR1 SGHVS, CDR2 FQNEAQ. V shed 7 bases, J shed 8 bases, and the junction held 13 bases outside the gene matches. The CDR3 is 15 amino acids. CDR3 residues: CASTPGRGAKDEQFF. DNA for the CDR3: TGTGCCAGCACCCCCGGGCGGGGGGCCAAGGATGAGCAGTTCTTC.

The J gene is TRBJ2-5, the V gene TRBV2; D assignment may be TRBD1 or TRBD2 (5 bases each). V lost 7 bases and J 5 bases, leaving 14 bases between the germline ends. This CDR3 comprises 13 residues. The germline gives CDR1 SNHLY, CDR2 FYNNEI. The CDR3 nucleotides read TGTGCCAGCACCCCGGACACGGGGGAGACCCAGTACTTC. It encodes CASTPDTGETQYF.

For this clone: Other DNA sequences in the same sample also yield this CDR3. The CDR3 DNA is TGTGCCATCAGGGGCACCGGGGAGCTGTTTTTT. Amino acids: CAIRGTGELFF. This chain uses TRBV10-3 with TRBJ2-2; D is undetermined. Trimming removed 6 bases from V and 4 bases from J, with 3 bases in between. CDR3 size: 11 residues. Germline CDR1 is ENHRY and CDR2 is SYGVKD.

The V call is TRBV4-1, the J call TRBJ2-3; no clear D. Germline values: CDR1 MGHRA, CDR2 YSYEKL. The CDR3 length is 12 residues. V dropped 6 bases and J dropped 4 bases, with 8 bases sitting between them. CDR3 in amino acids: CASRQIADTQYF. Written as DNA, the CDR3 is TGCGCCAGCAGGCAAATTGCAGATACGCAGTATTTT.

The chain joins TRBV11-3 to TRBJ2-2; no clear D. The V gene's germline CDR1 is SGHNT and CDR2 YENEEA. This CDR3 region has 17 residues. V lost 4 bases to trimming and J lost 5 bases, with 20 bases between them. Written as DNA, the CDR3 is TGTGCCAGCAGCTACCCAATAGGGAAATCTAATACCGGGGAGCTGTTTTTT. Amino acid sequence: CASSYPIGKSNTGELFF.

The rearrangement uses TRBV5-6 and TRBJ2-3; D might be TRBD1 or TRBD2, each matching 5 bases. The CDR3 runs to 16 residues. Trimming shortened V by 7 bases and J by 3 bases, and 21 bases separated the two germline ends. The germline V gene has CDR1 SGHDT and CDR2 YYEEEE. Here the CDR3 reads CASDKSGRIITDTQYF. The CDR3 DNA sequence: TGTGCCAGCGACAAGTCGGGACGGATTATAACAGATACGCAGTATTTT. Together with reference TRBV5-6 and TRBJ2-3, the CDR3 gives the full variable domain: DAGVTQSPTHLIKTRGQQVTLRCSPKSGHDTVSWYQQALGQGPQFIFQYYEEEERQRGNFPDRFSGHQFPNYSSELNVNALLLGDSALYLCASDKSGRIITDTQYFGPGTRLTVL.

In its sample, this clone was seen a few times. V gene TRBV7-3 combines with J gene TRBJ2-3; D unresolved. Germline V gene sequence: CDR1 SGHTA, CDR2 FQGTGA. Trimming cost V 5 bases and J 6 bases, with 24 bases left between them. There are 17 residues in the CDR3. CDR3 sequence: CASSAERLVEGRDTQYF. CDR3 in DNA: TGTGCCAGCAGCGCCGAACGGCTTGTAGAAGGACGGGATACGCAGTATTTT.

The chain carries TRBV19 and TRBJ2-5, with D possibly matching TRBD1 (5 bases). V dropped 7 bases and J dropped 4 bases, with 22 bases sitting between them. The CDR3 extends over 16 amino acids. Per germline, CDR1 LNHDA and CDR2 SQIVND (reference sequence). The DNA of the CDR3 is TGTGCCAGTAATACAGCCAGGGCCCCCACTATAGAGACCCAGTACTTC. This encodes CASNTARAPTIETQYF.

Comment on this clone: The same CDR3 can be traced to other DNA sequences in this sample. The chain couples TRBV29-1 to TRBJ1-5; D not resolved. This CDR3 is 14 amino acids long. The germline CDR1 and CDR2 sequences are SQVTM and ANQGSEA. V was cut by 6 bases and J by 0 bases, with 12 bases left in between. The CDR3 sequence: CSVKGGDSNQPQHF. In DNA form, the CDR3 reads TGCAGCGTCAAGGGTGGGGATAGCAATCAGCCCCAGCATTTT. The full variable domain, completed using reference TRBV29-1 and TRBJ1-5, is SAVISQKPSRDICQRGTSLTIQCQVDSQVTMMFWYRQQPGQSLTLIATANQGSEATYESGFVIDKFPISRPNLTFSTLTVSNMSPEDSSIYLCSVKGGDSNQPQHFGDGTRLSIL.

The chain carries TRBV4-2 and TRBJ2-1, with 8 bases aligning to TRBD2. CDR3 length: 16 amino acids. Germline V gives CDR1 LGHNA, CDR2 YNFKEQ. Losses at the gene ends were 3 bases for V and 1 base for J; bases not matched to a gene: 5. DNA for the CDR3: TGTGCCAGCAGCCATCTTAGCGGGGTGTCCTACAATGAGCAGTTCTTC. Protein sequence: CASSHLSGVSYNEQFF.